This T cell receptor (beta chain) originates from a study of PD-1 and CTLA-4 blockade in melanoma. The CDR3 loop spans 15 amino acids. Trimming cost V 4 bases and J 3 bases; bases outside gene matches: 8. Germline CDR1 and CDR2: PRHDT and FYEKMQ (reference sequence). Libraries were prepared by immunoSEQ multiplex PCR; TCRdb keeps only in-frame clonotypes and omits some of them. The sample carries tens of thousands of clones, around 89% recorded once. The sample in question was CD8+ T cells from peripheral blood, obtained before anti-PD-1 treatment. The chain uses TRBV13 and TRBJ2-7, with TRBD2 matching over 8 bases. The source of this sequence is a human donor with melanoma. The CDR3 DNA is TGTGCCAGCAGCTCCGGGGGGGCCACCTTCTACGAGCAGTACTTC. This encodes CASSSGGATFYEQYF.